These T cell receptor beta chains were read from a single sample in a study of T cell repertoires in cytomegalovirus infection. Each CDR3 protein gets one entry after TCRdb re-called the reads with MiXCR. The sample contains 200,000 to 250,000 distinct CDR3 sequences, roughly 23% of which appear only once. Sequenced: CD8+ T cells from PBMCs. The receptors derive from a human donor in good health (CMV status not recorded). Some clones in this sample may be carry-over from other donors' samples. The conserved cysteine and the conserved F or W are not part of the CDR3 here. The size field is filled for only some rows; it gives once, few, many or a size class.

>TRBV7-6|many|TRBJ2-3
ASSLDGGGAADTQY
>TRBV15|.|TRBJ1-1
ATSSVQASTEAF
>TRBV12-3/TRBV12-4|few|TRBJ1-1
ASRPVSNTEAF
>TRBV12-3/TRBV12-4|many|TRBJ1-1
ASTPDSGTEAF
>TRBV12-3/TRBV12-4|many|TRBJ1-1
ASSFSTAPTNTEAF
>TRBV7-6|many|TRBJ2-1
ASSPTAGGTYNEQF
>TRBV9|.|TRBJ1-2
ASSVVGNYGYT
>TRBV7-2|.|TRBJ1-3
ASSLDQASGNTIY
>TRBV7-9|.|TRBJ1-2
ASSFPVNYGYT
>TRBV28|few|TRBJ2-7
ASSPPGQGRVGIDEQY
>TRBV5-1|many|TRBJ2-5
ASSLEERRETQY
>TRBV5-6|many|TRBJ2-3
ASSIPDPRDTQY
>TRBV7-2|many|TRBJ2-1
ASSLEGQGYNEQF
>TRBV6-5|few|TRBJ1-1
ASSYSRRHGAYGTEAF
>TRBV28|.|TRBJ2-1
ANRSPGNPNEQF
>TRBV5-6|few|TRBJ1-2
ASSRAGHVYGYT
>TRBV28|.|TRBJ2-7
ASTAPDWDEQY
>TRBV28|few|TRBJ2-7
ASSLLGGGDEQY
>TRBV5-4|few|TRBJ1-1
ASRNLPNTEAF
>TRBV20-1|.|TRBJ1-1
SARGAAGLNTEAF
>TRBV7-8|many|TRBJ2-1
ASSSDTLGQF
>TRBV20-1|few|TRBJ2-2
SASEGANTGELF
>TRBV5-1|many|TRBJ2-1
ASSFAGGQSEQF
>TRBV7-6|many|TRBJ2-3
ASSSQTGTDTQY
>TRBV7-2|many|TRBJ2-7
ASSLGWVAEQY
>TRBV7-9|.|TRBJ1-1
ASSSAVVGKAF
>TRBV28|once|TRBJ1-1
ASSFRGRQAF
>TRBV7-6|once|TRBJ1-1
ASSLLSVNTEAF
>TRBV7-9|few|TRBJ2-5
ASSPSGQGWTQY
>TRBV28|.|TRBJ2-1
ASSLLTDNEQF
>TRBV11-1|.|TRBJ2-4
ASSYSSPAKNIQY
>TRBV4-1|few|TRBJ2-2
ASSQFGSDTGELF
>TRBV7-2|many|TRBJ2-3
ASSPGLALNNDTQY
>TRBV20-1|many|TRBJ2-1
SAAAGAGGPYEQF
>TRBV7-2|many|TRBJ2-4
ASSLVLDRIAKNIQY
>TRBV3-1|few|TRBJ2-3
ASSQDGVADTQY
>TRBV2|.|TRBJ2-7
ASMVGAAYEQY
>TRBV20-1|few|TRBJ2-1
SAMSGGANEQF
>TRBV20-1|.|TRBJ2-1
SPRGLANYNEQF
>TRBV7-9|.|TRBJ1-2
ASTRQGADGYT
>TRBV20-1|.|TRBJ2-7
SAQQGFRSYEQY
>TRBV11-2|few|TRBJ2-3
ASSLQLAGALTDTQY
>TRBV7-2|many|TRBJ2-1
ASSARDARDEQF
>TRBV27|.|TRBJ1-1
ASSYFGGTEAF
>TRBV29-1|.|TRBJ1-1
SVESEEGVWAAF
>TRBV28|few|TRBJ2-2
ASSLWGGAGELF
>TRBV29-1|many|TRBJ2-1
SVEAPDPIAFNEQF
>TRBV7-8|few|TRBJ2-7
ASSLYLTPTEKVAYEQY
>TRBV11-1|.|TRBJ2-1
ASSKGPNNEQF